This record concerns one TCR beta chain sequence. It was with a sample-barcoded 5' primer and a J-beta primer mix that a second PCR of roughly 7 to 12 cycles was run. TCRdb re-called the 5' RACE reads through MiXCR, storing one row per CDR3 protein. The sample holds 1.5 million to 2 million distinct CDR3 sequences, around 40% seen once. The CDR3 covers 14 residues. In germline, CDR1 is SQVTM, CDR2 ANQGSEA. Trimming stripped 7 bases from V and 0 bases from J, with 13 bases between. The sample is drawn from a study of blood T cells in healthy people across ages. The receptor's source is a human donor in good health. The chain employs TRBV29-1 and TRBJ2-1, with D perhaps TRBD1 (5 bases). The sequencing sample was made of blood. The CDR3 region is CSARTRFSYNEQFF. The CDR3 DNA is TGCAGCGCTAGGACACGATTCTCCTACAATGAGCAGTTCTTC.